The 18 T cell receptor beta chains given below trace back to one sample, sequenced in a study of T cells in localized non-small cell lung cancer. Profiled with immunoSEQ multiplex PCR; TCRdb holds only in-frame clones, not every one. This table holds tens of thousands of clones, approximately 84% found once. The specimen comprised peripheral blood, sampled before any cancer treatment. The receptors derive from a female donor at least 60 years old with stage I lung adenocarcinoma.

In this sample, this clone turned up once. The CDR3 bases are TGCGCCAGCAGCAACCGCGGGGGCCTCTACTCTGGAAACACCATATATTTT. It encodes CASSNRGGLYSGNTIYF. This rearrangement joins TRBV5-1 to TRBJ1-3; D perhaps matches TRBD1 (6 bases). CDR1 is SGHRS, CDR2 YFSETQ, per germline. V lost 4 bases, J lost 0 bases, and 17 bases lay in between. The CDR3 extends over 17 amino acids.

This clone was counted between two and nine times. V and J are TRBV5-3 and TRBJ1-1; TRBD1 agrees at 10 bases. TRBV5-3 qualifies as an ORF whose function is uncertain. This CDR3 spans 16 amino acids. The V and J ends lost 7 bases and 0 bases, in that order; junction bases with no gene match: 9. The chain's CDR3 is CARAPGQGPMNTEAFF. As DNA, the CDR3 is TGTGCCAGAGCTCCGGGACAGGGGCCTATGAACACTGAAGCTTTCTTT.

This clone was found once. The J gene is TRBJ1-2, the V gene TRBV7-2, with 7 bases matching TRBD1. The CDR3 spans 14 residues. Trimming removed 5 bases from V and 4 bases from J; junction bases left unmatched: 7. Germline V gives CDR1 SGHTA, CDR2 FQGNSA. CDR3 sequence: CASSQYRGVYGYTF. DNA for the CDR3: TGTGCCAGCAGCCAGTACAGGGGAGTCTATGGCTACACCTTC.

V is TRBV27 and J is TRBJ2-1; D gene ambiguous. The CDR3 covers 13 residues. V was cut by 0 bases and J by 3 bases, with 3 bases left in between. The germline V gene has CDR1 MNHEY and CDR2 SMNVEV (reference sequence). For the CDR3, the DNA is TGTGCCAGCAGTTTATCCCTCTACAATGAGCAGTTCTTC. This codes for CASSLSLYNEQFF.

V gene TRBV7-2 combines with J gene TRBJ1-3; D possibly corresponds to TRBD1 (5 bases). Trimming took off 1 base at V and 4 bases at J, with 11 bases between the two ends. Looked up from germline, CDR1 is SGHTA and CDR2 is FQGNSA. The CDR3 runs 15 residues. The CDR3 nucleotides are TGTGCCAGCAGCTTAGAATCTAAGGGGGGAAACACCATATATTTT. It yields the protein CASSLESKGGNTIYF.

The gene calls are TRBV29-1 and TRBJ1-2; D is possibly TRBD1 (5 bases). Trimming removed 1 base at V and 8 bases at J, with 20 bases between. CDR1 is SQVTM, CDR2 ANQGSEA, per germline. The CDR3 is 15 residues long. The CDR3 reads CSVEAGGDPTGGYTF. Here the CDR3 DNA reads TGCAGCGTTGAAGCCGGCGGTGACCCAACAGGAGGCTACACCTTC.

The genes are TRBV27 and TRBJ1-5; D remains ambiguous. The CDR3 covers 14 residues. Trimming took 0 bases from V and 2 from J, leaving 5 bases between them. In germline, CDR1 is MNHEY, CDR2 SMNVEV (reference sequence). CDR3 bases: TGTGCCAGCAGTTTATCTTGGGGCAATCAGCCCCAGCATTTT. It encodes CASSLSWGNQPQHF.

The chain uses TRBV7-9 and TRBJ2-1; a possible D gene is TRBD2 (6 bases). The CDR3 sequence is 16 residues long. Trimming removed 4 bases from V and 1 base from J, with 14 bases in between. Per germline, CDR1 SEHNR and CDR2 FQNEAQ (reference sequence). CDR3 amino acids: CASSSLAPTSYNEQFF. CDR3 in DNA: TGTGCCAGCAGCTCGCTAGCGCCAACATCCTACAATGAGCAGTTCTTC.

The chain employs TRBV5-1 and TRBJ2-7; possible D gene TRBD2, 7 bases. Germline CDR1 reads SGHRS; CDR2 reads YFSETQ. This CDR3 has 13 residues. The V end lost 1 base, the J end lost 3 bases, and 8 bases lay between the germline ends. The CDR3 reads CASSLRGGYEQYF. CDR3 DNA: TGCGCCAGCAGCTTGAGGGGGGGCTACGAGCAGTACTTC.

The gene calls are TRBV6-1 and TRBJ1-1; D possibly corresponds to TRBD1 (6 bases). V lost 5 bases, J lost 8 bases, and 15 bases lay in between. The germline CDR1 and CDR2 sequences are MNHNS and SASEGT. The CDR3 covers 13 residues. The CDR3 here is CASSSLGAREAFF. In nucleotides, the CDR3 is TGTGCCAGCAGTAGTTTGGGGGCCCGGGAAGCTTTCTTT.

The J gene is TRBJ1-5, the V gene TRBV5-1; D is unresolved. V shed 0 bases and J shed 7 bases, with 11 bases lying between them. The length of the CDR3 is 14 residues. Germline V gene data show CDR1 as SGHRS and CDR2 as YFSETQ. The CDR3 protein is CASSLDHTDQPQHF. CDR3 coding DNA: TGCGCCAGCAGCTTGGACCACACAGACCAGCCCCAGCATTTT.

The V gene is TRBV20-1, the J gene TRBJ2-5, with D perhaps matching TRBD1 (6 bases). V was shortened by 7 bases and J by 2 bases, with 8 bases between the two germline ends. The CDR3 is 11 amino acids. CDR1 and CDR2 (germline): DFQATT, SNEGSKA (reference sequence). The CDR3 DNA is TGCAGTGGGCAGGGGCAAGAGACCCAGTACTTC. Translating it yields CSGQGQETQYF.

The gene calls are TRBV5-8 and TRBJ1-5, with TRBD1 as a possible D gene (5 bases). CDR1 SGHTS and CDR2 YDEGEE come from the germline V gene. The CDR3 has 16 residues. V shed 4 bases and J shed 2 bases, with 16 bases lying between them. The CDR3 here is CASSHYGGSGNQPQHF. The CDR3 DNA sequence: TGTGCCAGCAGCCACTACGGGGGTAGCGGCAATCAGCCCCAGCATTTT.

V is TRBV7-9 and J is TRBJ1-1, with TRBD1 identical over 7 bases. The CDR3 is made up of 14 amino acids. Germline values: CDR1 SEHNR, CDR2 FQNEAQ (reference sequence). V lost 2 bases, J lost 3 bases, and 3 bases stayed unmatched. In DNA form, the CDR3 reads TGTGCCAGCAGCTTATATCAGGGGGACACTGAAGCTTTCTTT. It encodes CASSLYQGDTEAFF.

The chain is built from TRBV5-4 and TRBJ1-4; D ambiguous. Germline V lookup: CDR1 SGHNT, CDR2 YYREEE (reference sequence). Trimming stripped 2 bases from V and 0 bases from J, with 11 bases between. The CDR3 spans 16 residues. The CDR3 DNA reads TGTGCCAGCAGCTTATCCCCGAGGTCAACTAATGAAAAACTGTTTTTT. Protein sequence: CASSLSPRSTNEKLFF.

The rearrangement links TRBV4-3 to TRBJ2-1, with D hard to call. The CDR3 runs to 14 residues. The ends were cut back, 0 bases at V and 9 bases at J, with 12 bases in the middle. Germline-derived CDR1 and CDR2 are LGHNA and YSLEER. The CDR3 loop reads CASSQDPSSFEQFF. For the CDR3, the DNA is TGCGCCAGCAGCCAAGATCCTTCCTCTTTTGAGCAGTTCTTC.

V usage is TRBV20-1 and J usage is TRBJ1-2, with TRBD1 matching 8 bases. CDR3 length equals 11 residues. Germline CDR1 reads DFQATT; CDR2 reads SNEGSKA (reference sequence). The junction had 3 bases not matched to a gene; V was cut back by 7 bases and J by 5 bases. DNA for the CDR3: TGCAGTGTCGGGACAGGATATGGCTACACCTTC. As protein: CSVGTGYGYTF.

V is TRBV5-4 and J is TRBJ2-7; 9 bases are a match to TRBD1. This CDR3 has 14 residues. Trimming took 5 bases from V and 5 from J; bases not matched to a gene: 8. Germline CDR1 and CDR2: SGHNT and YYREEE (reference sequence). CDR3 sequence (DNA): TGTGCCAGCAGGTCGGGACAGGGAGTCCACGAGCAGTACTTC. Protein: CASRSGQGVHEQYF.